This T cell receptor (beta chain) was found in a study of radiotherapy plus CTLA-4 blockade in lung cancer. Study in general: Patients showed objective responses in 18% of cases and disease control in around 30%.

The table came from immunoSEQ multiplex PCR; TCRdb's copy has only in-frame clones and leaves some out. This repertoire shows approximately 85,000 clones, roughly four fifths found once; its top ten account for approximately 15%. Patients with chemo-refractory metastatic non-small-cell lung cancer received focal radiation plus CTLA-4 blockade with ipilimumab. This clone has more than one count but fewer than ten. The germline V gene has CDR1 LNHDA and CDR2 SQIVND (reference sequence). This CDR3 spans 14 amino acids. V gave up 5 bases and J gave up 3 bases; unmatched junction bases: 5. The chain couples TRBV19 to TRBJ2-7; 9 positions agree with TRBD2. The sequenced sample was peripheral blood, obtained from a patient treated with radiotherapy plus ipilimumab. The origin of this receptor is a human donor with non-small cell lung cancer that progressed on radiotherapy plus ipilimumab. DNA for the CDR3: TGTGCCAGTAGTGCTAGCGGGGAGTACTACGAGCAGTACTTC. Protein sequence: CASSASGEYYEQYF.